These T cell receptor beta chains were read from a single sample in a study of T cells after yellow fever vaccination. MiXCR, applied by TCRdb to the 5' RACE reads, yields one record per CDR3 protein. This sample carries roughly 500,000 distinct CDR3 sequences, roughly a fifth of them seen once, and the ten largest clones take 13% to 15%. This specimen consisted of PBMCs, obtained 15 days after the yellow fever booster vaccination. The receptors shown here come from a man aged 25-45 years who received the YFV17D yellow fever vaccine. Both conserved end residues are part of each CDR3. D genes are given only for firm matches. Some rows mark clone size as missing; the rest say once, few, many or name a class of expanded clone.

few	TRBV28	-	TRBJ2-3	TGTGCCAGCAGTAGGAACGGCAGGGGTGCTGGTACGCAGTATTTT	CASSRNGRGAGTQYF
few	TRBV7-2	TRBD2	TRBJ2-7	TGTGCCAGCAGAACCGGGACTAGCCTCTACGAGCAGTACTTC	CASRTGTSLYEQYF
-	TRBV12-3/TRBV12-4	TRBD2	TRBJ2-1	TGTGCCAGCAGTCGCACAAGGCGGGAGGGCGTTGAGCAGTTCTTC	CASSRTRREGVEQFF
-	TRBV20-1	TRBD1	TRBJ2-5	TGCAGTGTTTGGGACAGTAAAGAGACCCAGTACTTC	CSVWDSKETQYF
few	TRBV6-5	-	TRBJ2-2	TGTGCCAGCAGTTACTCTAGGACACCGAACACCGGGGAGCTGTTTTTT	CASSYSRTPNTGELFF
few	TRBV20-1	TRBD1	TRBJ2-7	TGCAGTGCGGACAGGTCCGAGTACGAGCAGTACTTC	CSADRSEYEQYF
-	TRBV23-1	-	TRBJ2-6	TGCGCCAGCATTTTTGCAGGCCTAACTGGGGCCAACGTCCTGACTTTC	CASIFAGLTGANVLTF
many	TRBV7-9	-	TRBJ2-7	TGTGCCAGCTCACCGGGTCCCCCCTACGAGCAGTACTTC	CASSPGPPYEQYF
-	TRBV6-5	-	TRBJ2-7	TGTGCCAGCAGTTACGGGGGAGGGGGATCCGAGCAGTACTTC	CASSYGGGGSEQYF
-	TRBV29-1	-	TRBJ2-7	TGCAGCGTTGAGCAAGGGGGTAACGAGCAGTACTTC	CSVEQGGNEQYF
-	TRBV28	TRBD2	TRBJ2-5	TGTGCCAGCGGCAGACTAGCGGGGCAAGAGACCCAGTACTTC	CASGRLAGQETQYF
-	TRBV7-9	TRBD2	TRBJ2-2	TGTGCCAGCAGCCGGGCGGGAGGGTTCACCGGGGAGCTGTTTTTT	CASSRAGGFTGELFF
many	TRBV24-1	TRBD1	TRBJ2-1	TGTGCCACCAGTGATCCCGGGACAGGGGGCGAAGGTGAGCAGTTCTTC	CATSDPGTGGEGEQFF
-	TRBV7-6	TRBD1	TRBJ2-2	TGTGCCAGCAGCGACCCGGGACAGGGGGACACCGGGGAGCTGTTTTTT	CASSDPGQGDTGELFF
few	TRBV20-1	TRBD1	TRBJ2-2	TGCAGTGCTAGGGACCCAGGGGGCCGCACCGGGGAGCTGTTTTTT	CSARDPGGRTGELFF
-	TRBV5-1	-	TRBJ2-7	TGCGCCAGCAAGGTAGCCGAATCCTACGAGCAGTACTTC	CASKVAESYEQYF
few	TRBV12-3/TRBV12-4	-	TRBJ1-3	TGTGCCAGCAGTTTACACGGTGGAAACACCATATATTTT	CASSLHGGNTIYF
-	TRBV20-1	TRBD1	TRBJ2-7	TGCAGTGCTAGCGACAGGGGATTCGGGGAGCAGTACTTC	CSASDRGFGEQYF
few	TRBV4-3	-	TRBJ1-3	TGCGCCAGCAGCCAAGCAGGGAGTGGAAACACCATATATTTT	CASSQAGSGNTIYF
few	TRBV6-1	TRBD2	TRBJ2-1	TGTGCCAGCAGTGACGGTAGCGGGAGGGCCTACAATGAGCAGTTCTTC	CASSDGSGRAYNEQFF
once	TRBV14	-	TRBJ1-4	TGTGCCAGCAGAGGTTGGGGGAGTAATGAAAAACTGTTTTTT	CASRGWGSNEKLFF
-	TRBV6-1	TRBD2	TRBJ2-5	TGTGCCAGCAATCCTAGCGGGAGGGCCGAAGCAAAGACCCAGTACTTC	CASNPSGRAEAKTQYF
-	TRBV7-2	TRBD2	TRBJ2-7	TGTGCCAGCAGCCCATGGTCCGGCGGGAGACCCTACGAGCAGTACTTC	CASSPWSGGRPYEQYF
many	TRBV20-1	TRBD1	TRBJ2-5	TGCAGTGCTAAAACAGGGGCCCCAAACCAAGAGACCCAGTACTTC	CSAKTGAPNQETQYF
many	TRBV10-3	-	TRBJ2-7	TGTGCCATAGGGCCGGGTTACGAGCAGTACTTC	CAIGPGYEQYF
-	TRBV20-1	TRBD1	TRBJ1-4	TGCAGTGCGAACAGGGGATTTAATGAAAAACTGTTTTTT	CSANRGFNEKLFF
-	TRBV28	-	TRBJ2-7	TGTGCCAGCAGCCCCTATGCGGAGCAGTACTTC	CASSPYAEQYF
many	TRBV12-3/TRBV12-4	-	TRBJ2-3	TGTGCCAGCTCCAAAGGGGGGGCGCCTCGTGCAGATACGCAGTATTTT	CASSKGGAPRADTQYF
-	TRBV9	TRBD1	TRBJ2-7	TGTGCCAGCAGCGGGATCGGGACAGGGTCCTACGAGCAGTACTTC	CASSGIGTGSYEQYF
-	TRBV5-8	-	TRBJ2-1	TGTGCCAGCAGCTTGGGGTTCCTAGTATCGTTTGAGCAGTTCTTC	CASSLGFLVSFEQFF
-	TRBV12-3/TRBV12-4	TRBD2	TRBJ2-5	TGTGCCAGCAGCCTCGGGACTACTGAGACCCAGTACTTC	CASSLGTTETQYF
once	TRBV15	TRBD2	TRBJ2-7	TGTGCCACCAGATTTAGCGGGAGCTCCTACGAGCAGTACTTC	CATRFSGSSYEQYF
-	TRBV12-3/TRBV12-4	-	TRBJ2-3	TGTGCCAGCAGATCGGGGGATGGGGGCACAGATACGCAGTATTTT	CASRSGDGGTDTQYF
-	TRBV20-1	TRBD1	TRBJ2-7	TGCAGTGCAGCTCGGGACAGCTCCTACGAGCAGTACTTC	CSAARDSSYEQYF
few	TRBV6-5	-	TRBJ2-3	TGTGCCAGCAGTTACCCCCCCGGGGCGGGAGATACGCAGTATTTT	CASSYPPGAGDTQYF
-	TRBV20-1	TRBD2	TRBJ2-1	TGCAGCGTGAGCGGGAGGGCCCGCGATGAGCAGTTCTTC	CSVSGRARDEQFF
few	TRBV2	-	TRBJ2-3	TGTGCCAGCAGCCGAGGGGCGGAGGGGGCGTATTTT	CASSRGAEGAYF
few	TRBV6-1	-	TRBJ1-5	TGTGCCAGCAGTGACCAGGGGAGTAATCAGCCCCAGCATTTT	CASSDQGSNQPQHF
few	TRBV20-1	TRBD1	TRBJ1-6	TGCAGTGCTAGGGCGGGACAGTCCAATTCACCCCTCCACTTT	CSARAGQSNSPLHF
few	TRBV20-1	TRBD1	TRBJ1-2	TGCAGTGCGCGGTTAGGGACAGGGGTTGGCTACACCTTC	CSARLGTGVGYTF
-	TRBV5-4	-	TRBJ2-3	TGTGCCAGCAGCTTCGGGGAGGCTTATCCGCAGTATTTT	CASSFGEAYPQYF
few	TRBV20-1	TRBD2	TRBJ2-5	TGCAGTGCTAGCTCTTTAGCGGGAGGGCTTTATGAGACCCAGTACTTC	CSASSLAGGLYETQYF
few	TRBV5-1	-	TRBJ1-2	TGCGCCAGCAGCCCGGGTTGGCGGTCGGGCCCACAAGGAGATGGCTACACCTTC	CASSPGWRSGPQGDGYTF
-	TRBV7-2	-	TRBJ2-4	TGTGCCAGCAGCTTAGACAGGACCAAAAACATTCAGTACTTC	CASSLDRTKNIQYF